These 31 T cell receptor beta chains were all obtained from the same sample, sequenced in a study of blood T cell repertoires in COVID-19. Assay used: immunoSEQ multiplex PCR; TCRdb lists only in-frame clones, some missing. The sample includes 350,000 to 500,000 clones, about 88% of them seen just once. The sequenced sample consisted of PBMCs or T cells enriched from blood (not recorded which). These TCRs come from a woman younger than 30 who had been exposed to COVID-19.

The chain employs TRBV4-2 and TRBJ2-7; no clear D. CDR3 size: 13 residues. Trimming cost V 1 base and J 2 bases, with 6 bases left between them. Looked up from germline, CDR1 is LGHNA and CDR2 is YNFKEQ. The CDR3 DNA follows: TGTGCCAGCAGCCAAGCGGTTCCCTACGAGCAGTACTTC. Protein: CASSQAVPYEQYF.

The gene calls are TRBV15 and TRBJ1-6; D is undetermined. CDR3 length: 14 amino acids. Trimming cost V 1 base and J 10 bases, with 11 bases left between them. The germline V gene has CDR1 LNHNV and CDR2 YYDKDF (reference sequence). CDR3 nucleotides: TGTGCCACCAGCAGAGGACTTACTGAGTCACCCCTCCACTTT. Amino acids: CATSRGLTESPLHF. The whole variable domain, remainder taken from reference TRBV15 and TRBJ1-6, is DAMVIQNPRYQVTQFGKPVTLSCSQTLNHNVMYWYQQKSSQAPKLLFHYYDKDFNNEADTPDNFQSRRPNTSFCFLDIRSPGLGDTAMYLCATSRGLTESPLHFGNGTRLTVT.

V and J are TRBV4-2 and TRBJ2-1; the D gene is possibly TRBD1 (6 bases). Germline CDR1 is LGHNA and CDR2 is YNFKEQ. The CDR3 consists of 13 residues. V was shortened by 8 bases and J by 6 bases, with 14 bases between the two germline ends. The CDR3 bases are TGTGCCAGCGCCCCCCAGGGGTTCAATGAGCAGTTCTTC. It encodes CASAPQGFNEQFF.

This chain links TRBV5-1 with TRBJ1-4; 7 bases map to TRBD1. This CDR3 comprises 14 residues. Losses at the gene ends were 4 bases for V and 1 base for J; bases not matched to a gene: 1. Germline CDR1 and CDR2: SGHRS and YFSETQ. CDR3 DNA sequence: TGCGCCAGCAGCCAGGGGGTAACTAATGAAAAACTGTTTTTT. Its translation is CASSQGVTNEKLFF.

The CDR3 DNA follows: TGTGCCAGTAGCCCGACAGGTTCTAATCAGCCCCAGCATTTT. It yields the protein CASSPTGSNQPQHF. The chain joins TRBV19 to TRBJ1-5; a weak D match, TRBD1 (6 bases). Germline assignment: CDR1 LNHDA and CDR2 SQIVND (reference sequence). The CDR3 consists of 14 residues. V lost 6 bases, J lost 4 bases, and 13 bases lay in between.

The chain couples TRBV3-1 (or the pseudogene TRBV3-2) to TRBJ2-7; 8 bases map to TRBD2. Germline CDR1 LGHDT, CDR2 YNNKEL (reference sequence). This CDR3 contains 14 residues. V was clipped by 3 bases and J by 6 bases; unmatched bases: 7. The CDR3 nucleotides are TGTGCCAGCAGCCATGGTAGCGGGATCCTCGAGCAGTACTTC. Protein product: CASSHGSGILEQYF.

The rearrangement links TRBV7-2 to TRBJ2-3, with 8 positions matching TRBD1. CDR3 size: 14 residues. With 6 bases clipped from V and 4 bases from J, the junction kept 6 bases outside the gene matches. Germline V gene data show CDR1 as SGHTA and CDR2 as FQGNSA. CDR3 nucleotides: TGTGCCAGCAGATCAGGGGGCGCTGCAGATACGCAGTATTTT. Residues: CASRSGGAADTQYF.

The rearrangement uses TRBV18 and TRBJ2-1; 10 nucleotides line up with TRBD2. Unmatched junction bases numbered 2, after V lost 1 base and J lost 5 bases. Germline V lookup: CDR1 KGHSH, CDR2 LQKENI. This CDR3 has 15 residues. CDR3 DNA: TGTGCCAGCTCACCACTCCTAGCGGGAGACAATGAGCAGTTCTTC. Residues: CASSPLLAGDNEQFF. The full variable domain, with the rest looked up from reference TRBV18 and TRBJ2-1, is NAGVMQNPRHLVRRRGQEARLRCSPMKGHSHVYWYRQLPEEGLKFMVYLQKENIIDESGMPKERFSAEFPKEGPSILRIQQVVRGDSAAYFCASSPLLAGDNEQFFGPGTRLTVL.

This clone appeared a single time. The chain is built from TRBV5-4 and TRBJ2-5, with TRBD1 matching 7 bases. Germline CDR1 SGHNT, CDR2 YYREEE (reference sequence). Trimming cost V 3 bases and J 3 bases; bases outside gene matches: 5. This CDR3 is built from 14 residues. The CDR3 loop is CASSWKGQKETQYF. The CDR3 DNA reads as TGTGCCAGCAGCTGGAAGGGACAGAAAGAGACCCAGTACTTC.

The CDR3 DNA is TGTGCCAGCAGTTCTCCACAGGGTGGGGGCACCGGGGAGCTGTTTTTT. Its protein product is CASSSPQGGGTGELFF. This chain joins TRBV27 and TRBJ2-2; a possible D gene is TRBD1 (6 bases). Germline-derived CDR1 and CDR2 are MNHEY and SMNVEV (reference sequence). V lost 4 bases and J 4 bases, leaving 16 bases between the germline ends. The CDR3 sequence is 16 residues long.

The count of this clone is one. The rearrangement links TRBV5-1 to TRBJ2-1, with 8 bases aligning to TRBD1. This CDR3 has 16 amino acids. CDR1 SGHRS and CDR2 YFSETQ come from the germline V gene. V gave up 0 bases and J gave up 4 bases; unmatched junction bases: 6. CDR3 loop: CASSLGTGYEYNEQFF. CDR3 in DNA: TGCGCCAGCAGCTTGGGGACAGGGTACGAATACAATGAGCAGTTCTTC.

The sample holds a few counts of this clone. This chain links TRBV16 with TRBJ1-1; no clear D. The CDR3 runs 15 residues. The V end lost 4 bases, the J end lost 6 bases, and 18 bases lay between the germline ends. Germline values: CDR1 KGHSY, CDR2 FQNENV. CDR3 sequence reads: CASSPPREGRAEAFF. The CDR3 DNA reads TGTGCCAGCAGCCCCCCCCGGGAAGGGAGGGCTGAAGCTTTCTTT. Full variable domain (outside the CDR3, taken from reference TRBV16 and TRBJ1-1): GEEVAQTPKHLVRGEGQKAKLYCAPIKGHSYVFWYQQVLKNEFKFLISFQNENVFDETGMPKERFSAKCLPNSPCSLEIQATKLEDSAVYFCASSPPREGRAEAFFGQGTRLTVV.

The chain has TRBV29-1 and TRBJ1-2; possible D gene TRBD1, 5 bases. V was trimmed by 2 bases and J by 8 bases, leaving 12 bases between them. Germline values: CDR1 SQVTM, CDR2 ANQGSEA. The CDR3 has 12 amino acids. Written as DNA, the CDR3 is TGCAGCGTTGAAACAGGTGGATTGGGCTACACCTTC. Translating gives CSVETGGLGYTF.

A few counts support this clone. This chain connects TRBV5-1 to TRBJ1-4; 10 bases are a match to TRBD1. Germline V gene lookup returns CDR1 SGHRS and CDR2 YFSETQ. The V and J ends lost 3 bases and 7 bases, in that order; junction bases with no gene match: 6. This CDR3 comprises 15 residues. The chain's CDR3 is CASSSLGQGSEKLFF. The CDR3 region has the DNA TGCGCCAGCAGCTCCTTGGGACAGGGGAGTGAAAAACTGTTTTTT.

This chain links TRBV14 with TRBJ1-1; unclear D gene. The ends were cut back, 4 bases at V and 0 bases at J, with 6 bases in the middle. The CDR3 extends over 13 amino acids. CDR1 and CDR2 from the germline V gene are SGHDN and FVKESK. CDR3: CASSPPVNTEAFF. In DNA, the CDR3 is TGTGCCAGCAGCCCCCCAGTGAACACTGAAGCTTTCTTT.

The chain recombines TRBV11-3 with TRBJ2-3, with 7 bases matching TRBD1. Germline-derived CDR1 and CDR2 are SGHNT and YENEEA. The CDR3 covers 15 residues. The V segment lost 1 base and the J segment 4 bases; nucleotides outside the gene matches: 5. The CDR3 region has the DNA TGTGCCAGCAGCTTAGGGGCAGGGGGTCCAGATACGCAGTATTTT. The encoded protein is CASSLGAGGPDTQYF. The full variable domain, in which reference TRBV11-3 and TRBJ2-3 provide the parts outside the CDR3, is EAGVVQSPRYKIIEKKQPVAFWCNPISGHNTLYWYLQNLGQGPELLIRYENEEAVDDSQLPKDRFSAERLKGVDSTLKIQPAELGDSAVYLCASSLGAGGPDTQYFGPGTRLTVL.

As to this clone: This may be a read error: a much more frequent sequence differs by one nucleotide. The chain joins TRBV11-2 to TRBJ2-2; 8 positions agree with TRBD1. The CDR3 is 15 amino acids. Germline V gene lookup returns CDR1 SGHAT and CDR2 FQNNGV. The V segment lost 1 base and the J segment 3 bases; nucleotides outside the gene matches: 1. The CDR3 sequence is CASSLGTGHTGELFF. CDR3 coding DNA: TGTGCCAGCAGCTTAGGGACAGGGCACACCGGGGAGCTGTTTTTT.

This rearrangement joins TRBV7-2 to TRBJ2-7; 8 bases fit TRBD1. This CDR3 spans 15 amino acids. Germline CDR1 reads SGHTA; CDR2 reads FQGNSA. V dropped 0 bases and J dropped 7; count of bases not matched to a gene: 8. The CDR3 DNA reads TGTGCCAGCAGCTTAGCGGGCAGGGGGCGCCGAGAGCAGTACTTC. This translates into CASSLAGRGRREQYF. The full variable domain, in which reference TRBV7-2 and TRBJ2-7 provide the parts outside the CDR3, is GAGVSQSPSNKVTEKGKDVELRCDPISGHTALYWYRQSLGQGLEFLIYFQGNSAPDKSGLPSDRFSAERTGGSVSTLTIQRTQQEDSAVYLCASSLAGRGRREQYFGPGTRLTVT.

CDR3 amino acids: CASTLGRGRYQETQYF. CDR3 nucleotide sequence: TGTGCCAGCACTCTCGGGAGGGGCCGTTACCAAGAGACCCAGTACTTC. This chain links TRBV2 with TRBJ2-5; 8 nucleotides align to TRBD2. CDR3 length: 16 amino acids. The junction had 10 bases not matched to a gene; V was cut back by 7 bases and J by 0 bases. CDR1 is SNHLY and CDR2 is FYNNEI in the germline V gene.

The V and J genes are TRBV28 and TRBJ1-1; the match to TRBD1 covers 7 bases. This CDR3 comprises 16 residues. CDR1 and CDR2 from the germline V gene are MDHEN and SYDVKM. V lost 6 bases and J lost 3; bases outside the gene matches: 13. The CDR3 loop is CASSRSTGAWDTEAFF. DNA of the CDR3: TGTGCCAGCAGCCGATCCACAGGGGCTTGGGACACTGAAGCTTTCTTT.

This clone was counted once. This rearrangement joins TRBV27 to TRBJ2-7; D is perhaps TRBD2 (7 bases). With 3 bases removed from V and 2 bases from J, the gap between germline ends came to 26 bases. In germline, CDR1 is MNHEY, CDR2 SMNVEV (reference sequence). The CDR3 covers 19 residues. CDR3 protein: CASSFSGRGTDERPYEQYF. The CDR3 DNA is TGTGCCAGCAGTTTCTCGGGGAGGGGGACGGATGAACGCCCCTACGAGCAGTACTTC.

V usage is TRBV6-1 and J usage is TRBJ1-1, with D unresolved. This CDR3 spans 14 amino acids. V shed 1 base and J shed 6 bases, with 12 bases lying between them. Germline V gives CDR1 MNHNS, CDR2 SASEGT. The CDR3, as DNA: TGTGCCAGCAGTGAAGGGGTAGCCGGCGCTGAAGCTTTCTTT. It codes for CASSEGVAGAEAFF.

This chain uses TRBV19 with TRBJ1-1, with TRBD1 as a possible D gene (5 bases). Trimming removed 6 bases at V and 0 bases at J, with 8 bases between. Germline V gives CDR1 LNHDA, CDR2 SQIVND (reference sequence). This CDR3 has 13 amino acids. The CDR3 region is CASRQGMNTEAFF. The CDR3 nucleotides are TGTGCCAGTAGGCAGGGTATGAACACTGAAGCTTTCTTT.

The chain carries TRBV7-8 and TRBJ2-2, with 8 bases lining up with TRBD1. The CDR3 covers 14 residues. V gave up 4 bases and J gave up 10 bases; unmatched junction bases: 8. The germline V gene encodes CDR1 SGHVS and CDR2 FQNEAQ. CDR3 in amino acids: CASSSDRERVELFF. Written as DNA, the CDR3 is TGTGCCAGCAGCTCGGACAGGGAACGCGTGGAGCTGTTTTTT.

The chain has TRBV28 and TRBJ1-1; TRBD1 matches 10 bases. The CDR3 length is 17 residues. Per the germline V gene, CDR1 is MDHEN and CDR2 is SYDVKM. With 5 bases clipped from V and 0 bases from J, the junction kept 9 bases outside the gene matches. The DNA of the CDR3 is TGTGCCAGCAGTGCGCCGGGACAGGGGAAGGTGAACACTGAAGCTTTCTTT. It translates to CASSAPGQGKVNTEAFF.

The V gene is TRBV7-8, the J gene TRBJ2-3; 9 bases match TRBD2. Germline V gene lookup returns CDR1 SGHVS and CDR2 FQNEAQ. The CDR3 spans 18 residues. The J segment lost 1 base and the V segment lost 2 bases, leaving 10 bases of the junction unmatched. CDR3 region: CASSLFAFEREGTDTQYF. CDR3 DNA sequence: TGTGCCAGCAGCTTATTCGCTTTCGAGCGGGAGGGCACAGATACGCAGTATTTT.

The CDR3 region is CASSLKSGAGSEKLFF. The CDR3 DNA sequence: TGTGCCAGCAGTTTAAAAAGTGGGGCAGGGTCTGAAAAACTGTTTTTT. The gene calls are TRBV5-6 and TRBJ1-4, with D possibly TRBD1 on 5 matching bases. V lost 5 bases, J lost 7 bases, and 21 bases lay in between. Looked up from germline, CDR1 is SGHDT and CDR2 is YYEEEE. The CDR3 is 16 amino acids.

The sample holds one count of this clone. This CDR3 is also generated by other DNA sequences in the sample. The CDR3 coding sequence is TGTGCCAGCAGCAGGGACAGTTACGAGCAGTACTTC. It codes for CASSRDSYEQYF. V and J are TRBV9 and TRBJ2-7, with 7 bases lining up with TRBD1. V dropped 4 bases and J dropped 4; count of bases not matched to a gene: 2. The CDR3 spans 12 residues. The germline V gene has CDR1 SGDLS and CDR2 YYNGEE. Full variable domain (missing parts from reference TRBV9 and TRBJ2-7): DSGVTQTPKHLITATGQRVTLRCSPRSGDLSVYWYQQSLDQGLQFLIQYYNGEERAKGNILERFSAQQFPDLHSELNLSSLELGDSALYFCASSRDSYEQYFGPGTRLTVT.

This chain links TRBV9 with TRBJ2-1; 11 nucleotides match TRBD2. CDR3 length: 16 residues. With 0 bases clipped from V and 5 bases from J, the junction kept 4 bases outside the gene matches. Germline loops: CDR1 SGDLS, CDR2 YYNGEE. The CDR3: CASSVATSGGNNEQFF. CDR3 DNA sequence: TGTGCCAGCAGCGTAGCCACTAGCGGGGGAAACAATGAGCAGTTCTTC.

The rearrangement uses TRBV2 and TRBJ2-3, with TRBD2 identical over 10 bases. The ends lost 7 bases at V and 1 base at J; junction bases unmatched: 2. CDR3 size: 14 residues. Per the germline V gene, CDR1 is SNHLY and CDR2 is FYNNEI. CDR3 bases: TGTGCCAGCATAAGCGGGGGGGGCACAGATACGCAGTATTTT. Protein: CASISGGGTDTQYF.

The chain carries TRBV5-5 and TRBJ2-2; tentative D call: TRBD2 (5 bases). The CDR3 has 14 amino acids. V was shortened by 4 bases and J by 5 bases, with 12 bases between the two germline ends. The germline V gene encodes CDR1 SGHKS and CDR2 YYEKEE (reference sequence). The CDR3 loop reads CASSPRGGTGELFF. The CDR3 bases are TGTGCCAGCAGCCCTCGGGGTGGGACCGGGGAGCTGTTTTTT.